This T cell receptor beta chain was identified in a study of blood T cell repertoires in COVID-19. Study overall: There were acute and convalescent COVID-19 samples, and they came from the United States, Italy and Spain.

Sequencing was performed with immunoSEQ multiplex PCR; in TCRdb, only in-frame clones are kept and a portion is missing. The data hold about 220,000 clones, with about 82% observed a single time. V was clipped by 5 bases and J by 1 base, with 11 bases between them. The CDR3 spans 14 residues. Germline V CDR1 and CDR2: LNHDA, SQIVND (reference sequence). Those enrolled in Seattle joined during active infection and were followed longitudinally afterward. V gene TRBV19 combines with J gene TRBJ1-1, with D perhaps TRBD1 (5 bases). The receptor was isolated from a woman aged 65 to 85 with COVID-19, enrolled during active disease. The specimen sequenced was peripheral blood. CDR3 nucleotide sequence: TGTGCCAGTAGTTTCCAGACAGCGAACACTGAAGCTTTCTTT. This sequence encodes CASSFQTANTEAFF.